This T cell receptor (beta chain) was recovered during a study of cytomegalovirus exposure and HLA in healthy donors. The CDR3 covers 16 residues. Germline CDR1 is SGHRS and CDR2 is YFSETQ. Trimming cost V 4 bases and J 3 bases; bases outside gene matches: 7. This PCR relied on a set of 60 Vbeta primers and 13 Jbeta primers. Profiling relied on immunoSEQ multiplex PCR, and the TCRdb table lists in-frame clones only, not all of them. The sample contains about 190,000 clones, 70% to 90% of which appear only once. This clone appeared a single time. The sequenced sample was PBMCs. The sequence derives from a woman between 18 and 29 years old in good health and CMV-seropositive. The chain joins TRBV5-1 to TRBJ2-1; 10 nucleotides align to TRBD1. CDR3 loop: CASSGGQGGYYNEQFF. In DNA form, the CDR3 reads TGCGCCAGCAGCGGCGGACAGGGGGGTTACTACAATGAGCAGTTCTTC.